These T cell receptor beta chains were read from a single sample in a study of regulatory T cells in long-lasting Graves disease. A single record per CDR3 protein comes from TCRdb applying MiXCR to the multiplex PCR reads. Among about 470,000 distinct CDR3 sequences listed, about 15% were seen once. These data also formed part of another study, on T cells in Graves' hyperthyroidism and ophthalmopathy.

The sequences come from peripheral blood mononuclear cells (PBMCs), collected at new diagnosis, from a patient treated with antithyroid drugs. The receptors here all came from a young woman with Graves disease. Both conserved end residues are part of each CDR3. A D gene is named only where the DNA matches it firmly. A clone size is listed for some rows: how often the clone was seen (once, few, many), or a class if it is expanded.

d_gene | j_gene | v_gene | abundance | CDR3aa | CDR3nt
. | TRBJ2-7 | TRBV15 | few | CATSRERVNSYEQYF | TGTGCCACCAGCAGAGAGCGGGTCAACTCCTACGAGCAGTACTTC
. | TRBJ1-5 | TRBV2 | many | CASSEGSRAASNQPQHF | TGTGCCAGCAGTGAAGGATCTAGGGCGGCTAGCAATCAGCCCCAGCATTTT
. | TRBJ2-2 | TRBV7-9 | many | CASSLAKVRSSIHTGELFF | TGTGCCAGCAGCTTAGCCAAGGTTCGGAGCAGCATCCACACCGGGGAGCTGTTTTTT
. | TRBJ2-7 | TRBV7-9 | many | CASSLRLSGAYEQYF | TGTGCCAGCAGCTTAAGGCTGAGCGGAGCCTACGAGCAGTACTTC
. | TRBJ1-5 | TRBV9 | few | CASSVKESSTNQPQHF | TGTGCCAGCAGCGTAAAGGAGTCCAGCACCAATCAGCCCCAGCATTTT
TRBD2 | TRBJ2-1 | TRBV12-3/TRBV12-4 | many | CASSRTSGMGEQFF | TGTGCCAGCAGTCGGACTAGCGGGATGGGTGAGCAGTTCTTC
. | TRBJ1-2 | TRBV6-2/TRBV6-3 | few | CASSPYGYTF | TGTGCCAGCAGCCCTTATGGCTACACCTTC
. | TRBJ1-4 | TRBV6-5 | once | CASSYGGGEKLFF | TGTGCCAGCAGTTACGGTGGCGGTGAAAAACTGTTTTTT
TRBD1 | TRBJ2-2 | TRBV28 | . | CASSSGGTNTGELFF | TGTGCCAGCAGTTCAGGGGGCACGAACACCGGGGAGCTGTTTTTT
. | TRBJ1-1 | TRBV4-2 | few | CASSQGQLGHKNTEAFF | TGTGCCAGCAGCCAGGGACAATTGGGGCACAAGAACACTGAAGCTTTCTTT
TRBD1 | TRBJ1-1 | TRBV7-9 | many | CASSLQGAIAEAFF | TGTGCCAGCAGCTTACAGGGGGCAATCGCTGAAGCTTTCTTT
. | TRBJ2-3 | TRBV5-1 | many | CASSLAGIQDTDTQYF | TGCGCCAGCAGCTTGGCCGGAATTCAAGACACAGATACGCAGTATTTT
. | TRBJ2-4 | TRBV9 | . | CAGWGHRGALAKNIQYF | TGTGCCGGGTGGGGACATAGGGGGGCTTTAGCCAAAAACATTCAGTACTTC
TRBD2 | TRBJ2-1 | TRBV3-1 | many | CASSQDRLAGVDEQFF | TGTGCCAGCAGCCAAGATAGACTAGCAGGAGTCGATGAGCAGTTCTTC